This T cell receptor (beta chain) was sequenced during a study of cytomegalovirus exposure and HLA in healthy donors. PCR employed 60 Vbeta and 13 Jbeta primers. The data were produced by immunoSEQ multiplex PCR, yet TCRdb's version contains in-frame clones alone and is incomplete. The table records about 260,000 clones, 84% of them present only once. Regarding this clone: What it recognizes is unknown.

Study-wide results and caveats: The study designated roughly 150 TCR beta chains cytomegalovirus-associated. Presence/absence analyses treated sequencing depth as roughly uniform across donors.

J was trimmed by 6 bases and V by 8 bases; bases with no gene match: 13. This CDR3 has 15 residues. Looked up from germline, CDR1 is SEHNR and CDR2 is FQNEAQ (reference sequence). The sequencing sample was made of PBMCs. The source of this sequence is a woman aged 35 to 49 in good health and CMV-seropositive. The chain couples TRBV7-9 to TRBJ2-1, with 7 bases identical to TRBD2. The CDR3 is CASGGGFGLGNEQFF. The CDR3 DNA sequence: TGTGCCAGCGGGGGGGGGTTTGGGTTAGGCAATGAGCAGTTCTTC.